This T cell receptor beta chain was retrieved from a study of PD-1 blockade in classical Hodgkin lymphoma. About this clone itself: Its specificity is not known.

Study-level results: The causes of the repertoire differences, possibly disease activity or prior therapy, remain undefined.

In every patient, relapse followed autologous stem cell transplantation, while exposure to brentuximab vedotin differed. TCRdb's copy holds only in-frame clones and misses some; the assay was immunoSEQ multiplex PCR. The data show 25,000 to 35,000 clones, around four fifths seen once. The receptor was isolated from a human donor with classical Hodgkin lymphoma. The source material was peripheral blood mononuclear cells (PBMCs), sampled before the second cycle of nivolumab.

DNA for the CDR3: TGTGCCAGCAGTTTGTCGAAGACAACCTATGGCTACACCTTC. It specifies CASSLSKTTYGYTF. This rearrangement joins TRBV28 to TRBJ1-2; D remains ambiguous. Germline loops: CDR1 MDHEN, CDR2 SYDVKM. V dropped 3 bases and J dropped 4 bases, with 12 bases sitting between them. This CDR3 has 14 amino acids.